This T cell receptor (beta chain) comes out of a study of T cells expressing NK-cell markers. Background on the study: The study sequenced eight donors, seven HCMV-seropositive and one seronegative.

General study points: No clear determination of HCMV specificity was made for expanded NKG2C+ T cell clones. Topping the CD3+CD56-NKG2C+ fraction as well were these clonotypes, in several donors. Top CD8+ clonotypes included the dominant CD3+CD56+NKG2C+ clonotypes in several donors.

On this clonotype itself: Its matching antigen is unknown.

TCRdb derives one entry per CDR3 protein from the 5' RACE reads, leaving out DNA. The listing records about 440,000 distinct CDR3 sequences. The sample was blood T cells: a sorted CD56 or NKG2C T cell subset, CD4+ or CD8+ T cells, or bulk PBMC T cells (not recorded which). This clonotype was sampled from a woman aged 18-69 years in good health.

The CDR3 spells CASSWGTSGNEQFF. The chain couples TRBV5-6 to TRBJ2-1; there is no DNA to check the TCRdb D call of TRBD2. The CDR3 contains 14 residues. Germline lookup yields CDR1 SGHDT and CDR2 YYEEEE.